This T cell receptor beta chain was captured in a study of shared clonotypes between healthy human individuals. Into CD45RA+ naive and CD45RA-negative memory subsets, the CD4+ cells were split. Deep was the level at which the assay was run. The authors distributed each subset's genomic DNA evenly over several immunoSEQ plates. Sequenced by immunoSEQ multiplex PCR; TCRdb stores in-frame clones only, minus some. The sample includes just over 2,000,000 clones, 85% to 95% of them seen just once. With 3 bases clipped from V and 5 bases from J, the junction kept 10 bases outside the gene matches. This CDR3 is built from 16 residues. Germline CDR1 LNHDA, CDR2 SQIVND (reference sequence). Study-level results: Researchers sampled blood only, noting tissue repertoires likely differ.

Comments on this clone: Its cognate antigen is unknown.

The sample comprised naive CD4+ T cells sorted from blood. As for subset: CD45RA+ positively selected. This receptor was taken from a man aged 18-30 years in good health. V gene TRBV19 combines with J gene TRBJ2-5; 9 nucleotides agree with TRBD2. CDR3 sequence: CASSISGGKKLETQYF. CDR3 DNA: TGTGCCAGTAGTATCAGCGGGGGGAAGAAATTGGAGACCCAGTACTTC.